These 6 T cell receptor beta chains originate from one sample sequenced in a study of cytomegalovirus exposure and HLA in healthy donors. PCR used 60 Vbeta primers and 13 Jbeta primers. Profiled with immunoSEQ multiplex PCR; TCRdb holds only in-frame clones, not every one. The sample consists of about 130,000 clones, roughly two thirds of them appearing once. Input material: PBMCs. These TCRs come from a man in his thirties or forties in good health and CMV-seropositive.

The rearrangement links TRBV2 to TRBJ2-7; D perhaps matches TRBD2 (5 bases). The CDR3 loop spans 15 amino acids. V was trimmed by 6 bases and J by 6 bases, leaving 21 bases between them. Per germline, CDR1 SNHLY and CDR2 FYNNEI. The DNA of the CDR3 is TGTGCCAGCAGCGTATGGGAGTCGAGGGTGAGCGAGCAGTACTTC. This encodes CASSVWESRVSEQYF.

This clone has a single count. The rearrangement joins TRBV29-1 to TRBJ2-5; D may be TRBD2 (5 bases). Germline V gene data show CDR1 as SQVTM and CDR2 as ANQGSEA. Trimming removed 6 bases from V and 0 bases from J, with 11 bases in between. The CDR3 extends over 13 amino acids. Here the CDR3 reads CSVLQRNQETQYF. CDR3 DNA: TGCAGCGTCTTACAGCGGAACCAAGAGACCCAGTACTTC.

DNA of the CDR3: TGCAGCGCCGGGACAGGGGGCGTCGAGCAGTACTTC. Its translation: CSAGTGGVEQYF. J is TRBJ2-7 and V is TRBV29-1; 12 positions match TRBD1. The V and J ends lost 7 bases and 6 bases, in that order; junction bases with no gene match: 4. CDR3 size: 12 residues. Looked up from germline, CDR1 is SQVTM and CDR2 is ANQGSEA.

This clone appeared a few times. The rearrangement uses TRBV4-1 and TRBJ2-2; D is perhaps TRBD2 (7 bases). This CDR3 is 17 amino acids long. CDR1 and CDR2 from the germline V gene are MGHRA and YSYEKL. Trimming took off 4 bases at V and 5 bases at J, with 20 bases between the two ends. CDR3 loop: CASSPGGGGIWTGELFF. In DNA form, the CDR3 reads TGCGCCAGCAGCCCCGGAGGGGGAGGGATATGGACCGGGGAGCTGTTTTTT.

Details on this clone: At one end, the junction sequence differs from germline, possibly due to a read error. The chain links TRBV7-7 to TRBJ2-1; TRBD1 aligns across 7 bases. The germline V gene has CDR1 SSHAT and CDR2 FNYEAQ (reference sequence). This CDR3 has 13 residues. The chain's CDR3 is CASSSTGNNEQFF. CDR3 bases: TGTGCTAGCAGCTCGACAGGGAACAATGAGCAGTTCTTC.

V is TRBV6-6 and J is TRBJ2-3; a weak D match, TRBD2 (6 bases). The CDR3 is 15 residues long. The germline V and J ends were trimmed by 6 bases and 2 bases, with 15 bases remaining between them. Germline V gene data show CDR1 as MNHNY and CDR2 as SVGAGI (reference sequence). The CDR3 protein is CASSSQAGYTDTQYF. CDR3 in DNA: TGTGCCAGCAGCTCCCAGGCGGGATACACAGATACGCAGTATTTT.